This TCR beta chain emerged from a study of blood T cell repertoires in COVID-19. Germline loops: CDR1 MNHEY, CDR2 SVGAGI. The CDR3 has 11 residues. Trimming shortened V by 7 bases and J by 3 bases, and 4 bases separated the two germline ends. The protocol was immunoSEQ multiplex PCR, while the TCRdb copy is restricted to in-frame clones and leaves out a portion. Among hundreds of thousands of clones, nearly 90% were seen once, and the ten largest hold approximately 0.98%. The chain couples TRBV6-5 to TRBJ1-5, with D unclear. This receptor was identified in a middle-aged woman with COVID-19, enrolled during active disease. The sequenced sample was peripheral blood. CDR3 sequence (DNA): TGTGCCAGCAATAACAATCAGCCCCAGCATTTT. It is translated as CASNNNQPQHF.